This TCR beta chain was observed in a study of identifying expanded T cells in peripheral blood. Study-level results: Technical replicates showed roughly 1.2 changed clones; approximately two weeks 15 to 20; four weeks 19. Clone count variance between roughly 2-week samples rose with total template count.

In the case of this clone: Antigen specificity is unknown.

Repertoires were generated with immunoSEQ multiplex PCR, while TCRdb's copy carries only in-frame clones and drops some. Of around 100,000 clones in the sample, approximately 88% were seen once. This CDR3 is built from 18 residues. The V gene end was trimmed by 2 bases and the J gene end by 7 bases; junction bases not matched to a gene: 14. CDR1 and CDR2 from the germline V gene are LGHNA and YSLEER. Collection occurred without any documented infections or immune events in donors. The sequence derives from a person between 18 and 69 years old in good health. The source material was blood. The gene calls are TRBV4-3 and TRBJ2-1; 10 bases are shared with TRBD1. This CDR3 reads CASSQHNTGTGARNEQFF. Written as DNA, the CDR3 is TGCGCCAGCAGCCAACATAATACCGGGACAGGGGCGAGGAATGAGCAGTTCTTC.